These T cell receptor beta chains were read from a single sample in a study of cytomegalovirus exposure and HLA in healthy donors. Produced via immunoSEQ multiplex PCR; TCRdb's table is partial and in-frame only. The data hold some 180,000 clones, with 65% to 85% observed a single time. The sequenced sample was PBMCs. The receptors were gathered from a man aged 40-49 years in good health and CMV-seropositive. CDR3s include the opening cysteine and the closing phenylalanine or tryptophan. A D gene is named only where the DNA matches it firmly. Size values are once, few and many counts, or a class for expanded clones, and some rows have none.

abundance	v_gene	d_gene	j_gene	CDR3aa	CDR3nt
.	TRBV6-5	.	TRBJ2-7	CASSGGARYEQYF	TGTGCCAGCAGTGGTGGGGCACGGTACGAGCAGTACTTC
once	TRBV6-1	.	TRBJ1-5	CASSPDGSRNQPQHF	TGTGCCAGCAGTCCAGACGGGAGTCGCAATCAGCCCCAGCATTTT
.	TRBV5-4	.	TRBJ2-1	CASSLGASSYNEQFF	TGTGCCAGCAGCTTGGGTGCTAGCTCCTACAATGAGCAGTTCTTC
.	TRBV19	TRBD1	TRBJ2-6	CASSIDGQAYSGANVLTF	TGTGCCAGTAGTATTGACGGACAGGCCTACTCTGGGGCCAACGTCCTGACTTTC
.	TRBV25-1	TRBD1	TRBJ1-2	CASSEFGTDNYGYTF	TGTGCCAGCAGTGAATTCGGGACAGATAACTATGGCTACACCTTC
.	TRBV7-9	.	TRBJ1-6	CASSPGSVGRVSPLHF	TGTGCCAGCAGCCCTGGGTCTGTAGGGCGGGTCTCACCCCTCCACTTT
.	TRBV5-1	TRBD2	TRBJ2-2	CASSFPSGRSIRNTGELFF	TGCGCCAGCAGCTTCCCTAGCGGGAGGAGTATAAGGAACACCGGGGAGCTGTTTTTT
.	TRBV27	.	TRBJ1-1	CATQRGMNTEAFF	TGTGCCACCCAAAGGGGCATGAACACTGAAGCTTTCTTT
.	TRBV7-9	TRBD1	TRBJ2-5	CASSLRDSQETQYF	TGTGCCAGCAGCCTCCGGGACAGTCAAGAGACCCAGTACTTC
.	TRBV19	TRBD1	TRBJ2-2	CASSIAQGAAGELFF	TGTGCCAGTAGTATAGCCCAGGGGGCAGCCGGGGAGCTGTTTTTT
.	TRBV20-1	.	TRBJ2-1	CSAQQGYEQFF	TGCAGTGCACAACAGGGATACGAGCAGTTCTTC
once	TRBV6-6	.	TRBJ2-7	CASSYGQGLYEQYF	TGTGCCAGCAGTTACGGCCAGGGGCTTTACGAGCAGTACTTC
.	TRBV12-5	TRBD1	TRBJ2-5	CASGLIGGTGRETQYF	TGTGCTAGTGGTTTGATTGGGGGGACAGGGCGCGAGACCCAGTACTTC
.	TRBV6-5	TRBD2	TRBJ2-7	CASSSSGTSDHEQYF	TGTGCCAGCAGTTCCTCCGGGACTAGCGATCACGAGCAGTACTTC
.	TRBV30	TRBD1	TRBJ1-1	CAWRETGAAFF	TGTGCCTGGAGGGAGACAGGGGCAGCTTTCTTT
.	TRBV5-1	TRBD2	TRBJ2-2	CASSYGTSGRGTGELFF	TGCGCCAGCAGCTACGGGACTAGCGGGAGGGGAACCGGGGAGCTGTTTTTT
.	TRBV15	TRBD2	TRBJ2-1	CATSGLRLAGFEQFF	TGTGCCACCAGCGGGTTGCGACTAGCGGGATTTGAGCAGTTCTTC
.	TRBV6-1	.	TRBJ1-2	CASSIGGGGYGYTF	TGTGCCAGCAGTATAGGGGGGGGAGGCTATGGCTACACCTTC
once	TRBV5-4	.	TRBJ2-2	CASSFTGQSNTGELFF	TGTGCCAGCAGCTTCACAGGACAATCGAACACCGGGGAGCTGTTTTTT
.	TRBV6-1	TRBD1	TRBJ2-7	CASSPGGRYEQYF	TGTGCCAGCAGCCCAGGGGGCAGGTACGAGCAGTACTTC
.	TRBV19	TRBD1	TRBJ1-6	CASSLFSGQGNSPLHF	TGTGCCAGTAGCCTCTTTTCCGGACAGGGGAATTCACCCCTCCACTTT
.	TRBV12-5	TRBD2	TRBJ2-3	CASGLLAGGTQYF	TGTGCTAGTGGTTTGCTAGCGGGAGGCACGCAGTATTTT
.	TRBV6-6	TRBD1	TRBJ2-7	CASSPWTGANEQYF	TGTGCCAGCAGTCCGTGGACAGGGGCGAACGAGCAGTACTTC
.	TRBV19	TRBD2	TRBJ2-1	CASSLAAGGTYNEQFF	TGTGCCAGTAGCCTGGCAGCGGGAGGGACTTACAATGAGCAGTTCTTC
.	TRBV25-1	.	TRBJ1-2	CASSEGNFGVNYGYTF	TGTGCCAGCAGTGAGGGAAACTTCGGGGTTAACTATGGCTACACCTTC
.	TRBV9	.	TRBJ2-7	CASTQGASSYEQYF	TGTGCCAGCACTCAAGGGGCTAGCTCCTACGAGCAGTACTTC
.	TRBV14	TRBD2	TRBJ2-2	CASSQVRTSGTGELFF	TGTGCCAGCAGCCAAGTTCGGACTAGCGGGACCGGGGAGCTGTTTTTT
.	TRBV5-6	.	TRBJ2-2	CASSLASTAGELFF	TGTGCCAGCAGCTTGGCCTCGACAGCCGGGGAGCTGTTTTTT
.	TRBV5-4	.	TRBJ1-2	CASSLDEGRSGYTF	TGTGCCAGCAGCTTGGATGAGGGTCGAAGCGGCTACACCTTC
.	TRBV2	TRBD1	TRBJ1-1	CASSLQGYEAFF	TGTGCCAGCAGTCTACAGGGGTATGAAGCTTTCTTT
.	TRBV5-8	TRBD2	TRBJ2-7	CASSLDGGGSYEQYF	TGTGCCAGCAGCTTGGATGGCGGGGGCTCCTACGAGCAGTACTTC
.	TRBV6-5	.	TRBJ2-7	CASSYGGGGSYEQYF	TGTGCCAGCAGTTATGGGGGGGGCGGGAGCTACGAGCAGTACTTC
.	TRBV7-9	.	TRBJ1-1	CSSSSAWVADTEAFF	TGTTCCAGCAGCTCCGCGTGGGTCGCGGACACTGAAGCTTTCTTT
.	TRBV29-1	.	TRBJ1-1	CSARQQNTEAFF	TGCAGCGCTCGACAGCAGAACACTGAAGCTTTCTTT
.	TRBV5-1	TRBD1	TRBJ1-2	CASSLLIQGINYGYTF	TGCGCCAGCAGCCTGTTGATACAGGGGATTAACTATGGCTACACCTTC
once	TRBV5-1	.	TRBJ2-1	CASSLAGDDYNEQFF	TGCGCCAGCAGCTTGGCGGGAGATGACTACAATGAGCAGTTCTTC
.	TRBV5-1	TRBD1	TRBJ1-2	CASSLRTGEGGYTF	TGCGCCAGCAGCCTACGGACAGGGGAGGGTGGCTACACCTTC
.	TRBV2	.	TRBJ1-3	CASANRISGNTIYF	TGTGCCAGCGCAAACAGGATCTCTGGAAACACCATATATTTT
.	TRBV2	.	TRBJ1-2	CASRYSIQGGVSGYTF	TGTGCCAGCAGATATTCAATCCAGGGAGGCGTTAGTGGCTACACCTTC
.	TRBV4-2	.	TRBJ1-1	CASSQASGEAFF	TGTGCCAGCAGCCAAGCCTCAGGGGAAGCTTTCTTT
.	TRBV6-5	.	TRBJ1-1	CASKPGTLTEAFF	TGTGCCAGCAAACCCGGGACTTTGACTGAAGCTTTCTTT